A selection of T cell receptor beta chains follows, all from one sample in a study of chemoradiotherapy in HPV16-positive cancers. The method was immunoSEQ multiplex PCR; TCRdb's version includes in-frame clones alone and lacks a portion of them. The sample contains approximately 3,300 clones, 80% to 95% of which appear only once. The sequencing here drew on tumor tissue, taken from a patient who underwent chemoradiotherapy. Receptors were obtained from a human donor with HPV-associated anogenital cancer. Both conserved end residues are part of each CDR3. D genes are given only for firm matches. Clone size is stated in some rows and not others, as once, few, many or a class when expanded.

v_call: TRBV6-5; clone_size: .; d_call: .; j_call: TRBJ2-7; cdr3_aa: CASSYSNLEYEQYF; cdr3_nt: TGTGCCAGCAGTTACTCGAATCTAGAATACGAGCAGTACTTC
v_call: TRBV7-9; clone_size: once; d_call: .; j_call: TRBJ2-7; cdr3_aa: CASGAAEFYEQYF; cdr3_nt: TGTGCCAGCGGGGCGGCGGAATTCTACGAGCAGTACTTC
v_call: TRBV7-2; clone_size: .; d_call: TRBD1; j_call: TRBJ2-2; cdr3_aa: CASSSSPQGARTGELFF; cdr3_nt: TGTGCCAGCAGCTCCTCACCACAGGGGGCGAGAACCGGGGAGCTGTTTTTT
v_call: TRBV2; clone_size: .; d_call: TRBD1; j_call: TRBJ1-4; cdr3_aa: CASSQTTGNEKLFF; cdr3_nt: TGTGCCAGCAGTCAGACGACAGGGAATGAAAAACTGTTTTTT
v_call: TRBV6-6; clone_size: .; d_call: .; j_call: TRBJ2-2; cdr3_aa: CASSYGPGDTGELFF; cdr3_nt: TGTGCCAGCAGTTACGGTCCCGGGGACACCGGGGAGCTGTTTTTT
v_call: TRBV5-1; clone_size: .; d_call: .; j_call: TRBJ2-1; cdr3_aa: CASSPGDFSAYNEQFF; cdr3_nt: TGCGCCAGCAGCCCAGGTGACTTTAGCGCCTACAATGAGCAGTTCTTC
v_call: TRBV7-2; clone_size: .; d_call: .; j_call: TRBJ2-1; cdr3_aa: CASRFGTGTMSEFF; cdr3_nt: .
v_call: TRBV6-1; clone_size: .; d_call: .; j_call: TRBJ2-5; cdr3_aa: CASSLLEPQETQYF; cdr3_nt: TGTGCCAGCTCCCTTCTTGAGCCCCAAGAGACCCAGTACTTC
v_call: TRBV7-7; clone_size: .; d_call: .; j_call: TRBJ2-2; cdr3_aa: CASSSQAGSNTGELFF; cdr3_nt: TGTGCCAGCAGCTCCCAGGCGGGGTCGAACACCGGGGAGCTGTTTTTT
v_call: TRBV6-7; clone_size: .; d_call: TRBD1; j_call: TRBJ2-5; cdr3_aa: CASNPGQSQETQYF; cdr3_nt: TGTGCCAGCAACCCGGGACAGTCACAAGAGACCCAGTACTTC
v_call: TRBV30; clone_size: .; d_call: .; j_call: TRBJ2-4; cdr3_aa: CAWSAGQVLAKNIQYF; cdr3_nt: TGTGCCTGGAGTGCCGGGCAAGTCCTAGCCAAAAACATTCAGTACTTC
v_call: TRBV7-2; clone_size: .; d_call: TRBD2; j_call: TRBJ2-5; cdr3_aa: CASSLVYGGARGETQYF; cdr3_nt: TGTGCCAGCAGCTTAGTCTACGGGGGGGCCAGGGGAGAGACCCAGTACTTC
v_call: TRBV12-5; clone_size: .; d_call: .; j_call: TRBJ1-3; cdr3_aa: CASGPENSGNTIYF; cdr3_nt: TGTGCTAGTGGGCCTGAAAACTCTGGAAACACCATATATTTT
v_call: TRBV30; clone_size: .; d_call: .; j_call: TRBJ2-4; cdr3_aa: CAWRDSLGPQYF; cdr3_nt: TGTGCCTGGAGAGACTCCCTCGGACCTCAGTACTTC
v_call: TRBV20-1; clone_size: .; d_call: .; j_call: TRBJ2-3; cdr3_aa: CSGQELAQYF; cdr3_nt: TGCAGCGGCCAGGAACTTGCGCAGTATTTT
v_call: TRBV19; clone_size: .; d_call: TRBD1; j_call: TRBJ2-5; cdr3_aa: CASRESRGRETQYF; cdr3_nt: TGTGCCAGCCGGGAATCTAGGGGGCGAGAGACCCAGTACTTC
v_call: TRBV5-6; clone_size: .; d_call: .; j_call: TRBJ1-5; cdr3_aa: CASSFFSGSQPQHF; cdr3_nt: TGTGCCAGCAGCTTCTTTTCGGGGAGTCAGCCCCAGCATTTT
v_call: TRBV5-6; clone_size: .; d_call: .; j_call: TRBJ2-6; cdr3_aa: CASTSYDGNSGANVLTF; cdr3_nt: TGTGCCAGCACCTCGTATGACGGAAACTCTGGGGCCAACGTCCTGACTTTC
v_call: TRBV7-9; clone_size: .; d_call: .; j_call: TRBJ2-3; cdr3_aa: CASSVLRSTDTQYF; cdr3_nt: TGTGCCAGCAGCGTCCTGAGGAGCACAGATACGCAGTATTTT
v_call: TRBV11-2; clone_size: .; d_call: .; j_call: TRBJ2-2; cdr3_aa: CASSLQGRGTGELFF; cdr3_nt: TGTGCCAGCAGCTTACAGGGGCGCGGCACCGGGGAGCTGTTTTTT
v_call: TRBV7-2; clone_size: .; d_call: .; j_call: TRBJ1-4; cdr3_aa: CASSSRATNEKLFF; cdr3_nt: TGTGCCAGCAGCTCCAGGGCAACTAATGAAAAACTGTTTTTT
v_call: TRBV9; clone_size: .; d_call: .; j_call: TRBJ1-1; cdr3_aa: CASSVEDTEVSLNTEAFF; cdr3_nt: TGTGCCAGCAGCGTAGAGGACACCGAGGTGAGTTTGAACACTGAAGCTTTCTTT